The rows below give T cell receptor beta chains drawn from one sample of a study of regulatory T cells in long-lasting Graves disease. Each CDR3 protein is one row after TCRdb ran MiXCR on the multiplex PCR reads. The sample carries roughly 500,000 distinct CDR3 sequences, around 21% recorded once. The sequencing here drew on peripheral blood mononuclear cells (PBMCs), taken when the disease was refractory, from a patient treated with antithyroid drugs. The source is a female donor with Graves disease. Both conserved end residues are part of each CDR3. The D gene is left open where the match is weak. The size entry is marked missing in some rows and otherwise reads once, few, many or a size class.

j_call,clone_size,v_call,d_call,cdr3_nt,cdr3_aa
TRBJ1-1,many,TRBV28,TRBD1,TGTGCCAGCAGTCCGACAGGGGCCTTGAACACTGAAGCTTTCTTT,CASSPTGALNTEAFF
TRBJ1-3,.,TRBV7-8,.,TGTGCCAGCAGCGGACAGAACTCTGGAAACACCATATATTTT,CASSGQNSGNTIYF
TRBJ2-7,few,TRBV29-1,.,TGCAGCGTCGTAGTGGACGCCCGGTACGAGCAGTACTTC,CSVVVDARYEQYF
TRBJ2-2,few,TRBV19,TRBD1,TGTGCCAGTAGTATCGGACAGGGAGTGGTGGGGGAGCTGTTTTTT,CASSIGQGVVGELFF
TRBJ2-2,.,TRBV7-7,.,TGTGCTAGCAGCCCAAACTCGGGCGGGGAGCTGTTTTTT,CASSPNSGGELFF
TRBJ2-7,.,TRBV6-5,TRBD2,TGTGCCAGCAGTTACTCGAAACTAGCGGGAGGGGCTAGCTACGAGCAGTACTTC,CASSYSKLAGGASYEQYF
TRBJ2-2,many,TRBV6-1,.,TGTGCCATCAGTACCCTCGGGAACACCGGGGAGCTGTTTTTT,CAISTLGNTGELFF
TRBJ2-3,few,TRBV12-5,TRBD2,TGTGCTAGTGGTTTGGGGCTGGCTAGCGGGAAAGATACGCAGTATTTT,CASGLGLASGKDTQYF
TRBJ1-6,few,TRBV6-2/TRBV6-3,.,TGTGCCAGCAGTTACTCCCAAAGAGATTATAATTCACCCCTCCACTTT,CASSYSQRDYNSPLHF
TRBJ1-5,.,TRBV10-3,TRBD1,TGTGCCATCAGTGCATCAGGGGGAAGTCAGCCCCAGCATTTT,CAISASGGSQPQHF
TRBJ1-1,many,TRBV29-1,.,TGCAGCGTTGCTGACACGAACACTGAAGCTTTCTTT,CSVADTNTEAFF
TRBJ2-2,many,TRBV7-2,.,TGTGCCAGCAGCTTAAGGACAAAGAACACCGGGGAGCTGTTTTTT,CASSLRTKNTGELFF
TRBJ2-7,many,TRBV7-9,TRBD1,TGTGCCAGCAGCTTAGACAGGGGGAGGTACGAGCAGTACTTC,CASSLDRGRYEQYF
TRBJ2-7,few,TRBV3-1,.,TGTGCCAGCAGCCATCGGACTATAGGCGAGCAGTACTTC,CASSHRTIGEQYF
TRBJ2-2,.,TRBV5-4,.,TGTGCCAGCAGCTTGTGGGGTGCCCCCGGGGAGCTGTTTTTT,CASSLWGAPGELFF
TRBJ1-2,many,TRBV28,TRBD1,TGTGCCAGCAGTTCCGGGACAGGAAGCGGCTACACCTTC,CASSSGTGSGYTF
TRBJ2-7,many,TRBV6-1,.,TGTGCCAGCAGTGAATGGGAAGGGATCCACGAGCAGTACTTC,CASSEWEGIHEQYF
TRBJ1-4,few,TRBV2,.,TGTGCCAGCAGGGCGGGGACGGCAGCAACTAATGAAAAACTGTTTTTT,CASRAGTAATNEKLFF
TRBJ2-7,.,TRBV27,TRBD2,TGTGCCAGCAGCTTTATAGCGGGAGACAGCAACGAGCAGTACTTC,CASSFIAGDSNEQYF
TRBJ2-2,many,TRBV15,.,TGTGCCACCAGCGACTATCGCACCGGGGAGCTGTTTTTT,CATSDYRTGELFF
TRBJ2-6,.,TRBV30,.,TGTGCCTGGAGTGAGGGAGCTGGGGCCAACGTCCTGACTTTC,CAWSEGAGANVLTF
TRBJ1-1,many,TRBV27,.,TGTGCCAGCAGTTTAGGCAGGTTTAACACTGAAGCTTTCTTT,CASSLGRFNTEAFF
TRBJ2-3,few,TRBV3-1,TRBD2,TGTGCCAGCAGCCAAGAACTAGCGGGAGCAGATACGCAGTATTTT,CASSQELAGADTQYF
TRBJ2-7,.,TRBV10-3,TRBD2,TGTGCCATCGGGGATGATACAGGTAGCGGGAGTGGTGAGCAGTACTTC,CAIGDDTGSGSGEQYF
TRBJ1-4,many,TRBV9,.,TGTGCCAGCAGCGATGATCCCTCGGAAGTCGCTAATGAAAAACTGTTTTTT,CASSDDPSEVANEKLFF
TRBJ1-1,few,TRBV20-1,.,TGCAGTGCACAAAAGGAGAACACTGAAGCTTTCTTT,CSAQKENTEAFF
TRBJ2-7,.,TRBV4-2,.,TGTGCCAGCAGCCCCGGGGAGCTCGGCTACGAGCAGTACTTC,CASSPGELGYEQYF
TRBJ1-1,many,TRBV6-5,.,TGTGCCAGCAGTTACTCCGGGACCTTGGACACTGAAGCTTTCTTT,CASSYSGTLDTEAFF
TRBJ2-7,many,TRBV6-5,.,TGTGCCAGCAGTTACACCCGATGGTACGAGCAGTACTTC,CASSYTRWYEQYF
TRBJ1-4,.,TRBV7-9,TRBD1,TGTGCCAGCAGCCCCCCGACCGGCAGGGGGGACGAAAAACTGTTTTTT,CASSPPTGRGDEKLFF
TRBJ2-5,many,TRBV6-5,TRBD2,TGTGCCAGCAGTTACGGAGGGACTAGCGGGAGACTCCAAGAGACCCAGTACTTC,CASSYGGTSGRLQETQYF
TRBJ1-5,many,TRBV28,.,TGTGCCAGCAGGCCGCAGGGTAGCAATCAGCCCCAGCATTTT,CASRPQGSNQPQHF
TRBJ2-6,.,TRBV7-3,.,TGTGCCAGCAGCATCGACAGCTCTGGGGCCAACGTCCTGACTTTC,CASSIDSSGANVLTF
TRBJ2-5,few,TRBV19,TRBD2,TGTGCCAGCAGCTTCGGGGGGAAAGAGACCCAGTACTTC,CASSFGGKETQYF
TRBJ1-5,.,TRBV5-8,TRBD1,TGCGCCAGCAGTACGGGACAGGGACCCGCACAGCCCCAGCATTTT,CASSTGQGPAQPQHF
TRBJ2-7,.,TRBV24-1,.,TGTGCCACCTGCGCCAGGGAGGCTGACGAGCAGTACTTC,CATCAREADEQYF